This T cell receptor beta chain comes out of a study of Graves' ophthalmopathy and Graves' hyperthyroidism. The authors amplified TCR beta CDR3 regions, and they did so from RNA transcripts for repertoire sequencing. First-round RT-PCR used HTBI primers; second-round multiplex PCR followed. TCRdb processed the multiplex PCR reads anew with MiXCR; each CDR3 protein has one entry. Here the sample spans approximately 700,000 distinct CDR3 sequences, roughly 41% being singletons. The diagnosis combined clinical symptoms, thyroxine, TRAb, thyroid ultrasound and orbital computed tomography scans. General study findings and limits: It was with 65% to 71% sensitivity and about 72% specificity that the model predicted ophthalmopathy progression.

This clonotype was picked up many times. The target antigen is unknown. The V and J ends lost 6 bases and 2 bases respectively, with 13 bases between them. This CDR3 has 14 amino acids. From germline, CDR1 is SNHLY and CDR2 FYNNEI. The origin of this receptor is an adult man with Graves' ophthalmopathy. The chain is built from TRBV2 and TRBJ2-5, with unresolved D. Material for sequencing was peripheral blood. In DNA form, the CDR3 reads TGTGCCAGCAGGGCGGCGTTGACACAAGAGACCCAGTACTTC. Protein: CASRAALTQETQYF.